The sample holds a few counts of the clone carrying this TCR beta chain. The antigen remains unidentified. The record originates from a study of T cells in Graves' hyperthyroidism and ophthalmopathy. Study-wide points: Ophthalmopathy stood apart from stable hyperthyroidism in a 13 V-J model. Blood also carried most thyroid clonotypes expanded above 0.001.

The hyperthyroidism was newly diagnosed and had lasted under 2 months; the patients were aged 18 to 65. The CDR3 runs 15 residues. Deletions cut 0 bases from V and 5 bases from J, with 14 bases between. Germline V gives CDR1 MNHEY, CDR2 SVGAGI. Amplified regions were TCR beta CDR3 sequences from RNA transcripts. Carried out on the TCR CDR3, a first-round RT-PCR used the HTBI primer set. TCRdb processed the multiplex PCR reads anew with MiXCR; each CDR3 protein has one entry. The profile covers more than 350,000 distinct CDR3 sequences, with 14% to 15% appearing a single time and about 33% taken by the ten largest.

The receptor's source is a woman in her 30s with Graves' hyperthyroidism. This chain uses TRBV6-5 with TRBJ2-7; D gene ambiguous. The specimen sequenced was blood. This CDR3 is CASSYSISRLDEQYF. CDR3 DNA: TGTGCCAGCAGTTACTCGATTTCTCGGCTCGACGAGCAGTACTTC.